These T cell receptor beta chains were read from a single sample in a study of blood T cell repertoires in COVID-19. The data were produced by immunoSEQ multiplex PCR, yet TCRdb's version contains in-frame clones alone and is incomplete. The sample includes roughly 200,000 clones, more than 75% seen only once; the top ten take 3%. Material for sequencing was peripheral blood. Source of these receptors: a man in his sixties with acute or convalescent COVID-19. The CDR3 runs from the conserved cysteine through the conserved F or W. A D gene is named only where the DNA matches it firmly. Expanded clones are given a class, and other clones once, few, many or no size at all.

clone_size: NA
j_call: TRBJ1-5
d_call: TRBD1
v_call: TRBV19
cdr3_nt: TGTGCCAGTACCGTGGGGACAGCCCCCCGAAATCAGCCCCAGCATTTT
cdr3_aa: CASTVGTAPRNQPQHF

clone_size: once
j_call: TRBJ1-6
d_call: NA
v_call: TRBV7-3
cdr3_nt: TGTGCCAGCAGCTTAACGGGGAGGGGGAGCTCCTATAATTCACCCCTCCACTTT
cdr3_aa: CASSLTGRGSSYNSPLHF

clone_size: NA
j_call: TRBJ1-1
d_call: TRBD1
v_call: TRBV9
cdr3_nt: TGTGCCAGCAGCGTATCCCAGGGGGCCACTGAAGCTTTCTTT
cdr3_aa: CASSVSQGATEAFF

clone_size: NA
j_call: TRBJ2-5
d_call: NA
v_call: TRBV5-4
cdr3_nt: TGTGCCAGCAGCGTCGCGGGGGCCCAAGAGACCCAGTACTTC
cdr3_aa: CASSVAGAQETQYF

clone_size: once
j_call: TRBJ1-2
d_call: TRBD1
v_call: TRBV5-5
cdr3_nt: TGTGCCAGCAGCTCGCTGCCGGCCGGACAGGGCGGTGGCTACACCTTC
cdr3_aa: CASSSLPAGQGGGYTF

clone_size: NA
j_call: TRBJ2-3
d_call: NA
v_call: TRBV6-1
cdr3_nt: TGTGCCAGCAGTTCGCCATGGGGGCGTGCAGATACGCAGTATTTT
cdr3_aa: CASSSPWGRADTQYF

clone_size: few
j_call: TRBJ1-5
d_call: TRBD1
v_call: TRBV18
cdr3_nt: TGTGCCAGCTCACCCGAGGCAGGGGGCACTCATTTT
cdr3_aa: CASSPEAGGTHF

clone_size: few
j_call: TRBJ2-3
d_call: TRBD1
v_call: TRBV11-3
cdr3_nt: TGTGCCAGCAGCTCCGGGTCGGGACAGACTACCGATACGCAGTATTTT
cdr3_aa: CASSSGSGQTTDTQYF

clone_size: NA
j_call: TRBJ2-1
d_call: NA
v_call: TRBV4-1
cdr3_nt: TGCGCCAGCAGCCAAGAAGGAGGGGGCCTCTCCTACAATGAGCAGTTCTTC
cdr3_aa: CASSQEGGGLSYNEQFF

clone_size: NA
j_call: TRBJ2-7
d_call: TRBD1
v_call: TRBV5-1
cdr3_nt: TGCGCCAGTCGTCCCGGGACAGGGTACGAGCAGTACTTC
cdr3_aa: CASRPGTGYEQYF

clone_size: NA
j_call: TRBJ2-3
d_call: NA
v_call: TRBV27
cdr3_nt: TGTGCCAGCAGTTTAGGGCAGCGCACAGATACGCAGTATTTT
cdr3_aa: CASSLGQRTDTQYF

clone_size: NA
j_call: TRBJ2-1
d_call: NA
v_call: TRBV5-1
cdr3_nt: TGCGCCAGCAGCTTTTCCAGGTACAATGAGCAGTTCTTC
cdr3_aa: CASSFSRYNEQFF

clone_size: NA
j_call: TRBJ1-6
d_call: NA
v_call: TRBV27
cdr3_nt: TGTGCCAGCAGTGTGCAAGCCGGGGAGGTCAATTCACCCCTCCACTTT
cdr3_aa: CASSVQAGEVNSPLHF

clone_size: NA
j_call: TRBJ1-5
d_call: NA
v_call: TRBV7-2
cdr3_nt: TGTGCCAGCAGCCCCCGACAGGCACCTAGCAATCAGCCCCAGCATTTT
cdr3_aa: CASSPRQAPSNQPQHF

clone_size: NA
j_call: TRBJ1-3
d_call: TRBD1
v_call: TRBV6-5
cdr3_nt: TGTGCCAGCAGTTATTTTCAGGGGGCCGGAGGAAACACCATATATTTT
cdr3_aa: CASSYFQGAGGNTIYF

clone_size: NA
j_call: TRBJ1-1
d_call: TRBD1
v_call: TRBV9
cdr3_nt: TGTGCCAGCAGCGTAGGGCACAGGGGGATGGCTGAAGCTTTCTTT
cdr3_aa: CASSVGHRGMAEAFF

clone_size: NA
j_call: TRBJ1-6
d_call: TRBD1
v_call: TRBV4-1
cdr3_nt: TGCGCCAGCAGCCCCCCGGGAGGGGGCTTAGGTAATTCACCCCTCCACTTT
cdr3_aa: CASSPPGGGLGNSPLHF

clone_size: few
j_call: TRBJ1-2
d_call: TRBD1
v_call: TRBV19
cdr3_nt: TGTGCCAGTAGTATAGTCGGGACAGGGGCCCCCTACACCTTC
cdr3_aa: CASSIVGTGAPYTF

clone_size: NA
j_call: TRBJ2-2
d_call: NA
v_call: TRBV19
cdr3_nt: TGTGCCAGTAGTATAGAGTTCAAGAACACCGGGGAGCTGTTTTTT
cdr3_aa: CASSIEFKNTGELFF

clone_size: NA
j_call: TRBJ2-5
d_call: NA
v_call: TRBV7-6
cdr3_nt: TGTGCCAGCAGCCCTGAGGCGGGGACTCGAATTATGGAGACCCAGTACTTC
cdr3_aa: CASSPEAGTRIMETQYF

clone_size: NA
j_call: TRBJ1-2
d_call: TRBD1
v_call: TRBV19
cdr3_nt: TGTGCCAGTAGTCCCCGGGACAGGGTAGGCGGCTACACCTTC
cdr3_aa: CASSPRDRVGGYTF

clone_size: once
j_call: TRBJ2-7
d_call: NA
v_call: TRBV6-5
cdr3_nt: TGTGCCAGCCGGGGGACGGAACTCTACGAGCAGTACTTC
cdr3_aa: CASRGTELYEQYF

clone_size: once
j_call: TRBJ2-1
d_call: TRBD2
v_call: TRBV19
cdr3_nt: TGTGCCAGTAGTATAGATCGCGGGAGCTCCTACAATGAGCAGTTCTTC
cdr3_aa: CASSIDRGSSYNEQFF

clone_size: NA
j_call: TRBJ2-5
d_call: NA
v_call: TRBV5-6
cdr3_nt: TGTGCCAGCAGCTCCTTATTAGAGACCCAGTACTTC
cdr3_aa: CASSSLLETQYF

clone_size: once
j_call: TRBJ2-3
d_call: TRBD2
v_call: TRBV3-1/TRBV3-2
cdr3_nt: TGTGCCAGCAGCCCCACCGGACTAGCGGGGGGTGCAGATACGCAGTATTTT
cdr3_aa: CASSPTGLAGGADTQYF

clone_size: NA
j_call: TRBJ1-1
d_call: NA
v_call: TRBV6-2/TRBV6-3
cdr3_nt: TGTGCCAGCAGCCAAGGAAACAGGGTGGACACTGAAGCTTTCTTT
cdr3_aa: CASSQGNRVDTEAFF

clone_size: NA
j_call: TRBJ1-1
d_call: NA
v_call: TRBV3-1/TRBV3-2
cdr3_nt: TGTGCCAGTTCCAGTACAGGAAACACTGAAGCTTTCTTT
cdr3_aa: CASSSTGNTEAFF

clone_size: NA
j_call: TRBJ2-2
d_call: TRBD1
v_call: TRBV19
cdr3_nt: TGTGCCAGTAGTCGGGACAGAACCTCCGGGGAGCTGTTTTTT
cdr3_aa: CASSRDRTSGELFF

clone_size: NA
j_call: TRBJ1-4
d_call: NA
v_call: TRBV5-1
cdr3_nt: TGCGCCAGCAGCGGGAGACCGACAACTAATGAAAAACTGTTTTTT
cdr3_aa: CASSGRPTTNEKLFF

clone_size: NA
j_call: TRBJ2-5
d_call: TRBD1
v_call: TRBV29-1
cdr3_nt: TGCAGCGTCTCCGGGACAGGGATTCGAGAGACCCAGTACTTC
cdr3_aa: CSVSGTGIRETQYF

clone_size: NA
j_call: TRBJ1-1
d_call: TRBD1
v_call: TRBV2
cdr3_nt: TGTGCCAGCAGAGACAGGGTAGGAACTGAAGCTTTCTTT
cdr3_aa: CASRDRVGTEAFF

clone_size: NA
j_call: TRBJ2-5
d_call: TRBD2
v_call: TRBV27
cdr3_nt: TGTGCCAGCAGTCGTAGCGGGGGGGGAGAGACCCAGTACTTC
cdr3_aa: CASSRSGGGETQYF

clone_size: NA
j_call: TRBJ2-7
d_call: NA
v_call: TRBV5-6
cdr3_nt: TGTGCCAGCAGCTTGCCCCCAGGGTCCGAGCAGTACTTC
cdr3_aa: CASSLPPGSEQYF

clone_size: NA
j_call: TRBJ2-7
d_call: NA
v_call: TRBV4-1
cdr3_nt: TGCGCCAGCAGCCAAGAGTTACAGCGGAACGAGCAGTACTTC
cdr3_aa: CASSQELQRNEQYF

clone_size: once
j_call: TRBJ2-2
d_call: NA
v_call: TRBV6-6
cdr3_nt: TGTGCCAGCAGCCCCCGGGGTAGCTCGAGCACCGGGGAGCTGTTTTTT
cdr3_aa: CASSPRGSSSTGELFF

clone_size: NA
j_call: TRBJ2-4
d_call: NA
v_call: TRBV7-2
cdr3_nt: TGTGCCAGCAGCAGAAGGACAGAAATAGCCAAAAACATTCAGTACTTC
cdr3_aa: CASSRRTEIAKNIQYF

clone_size: once
j_call: TRBJ2-1
d_call: TRBD2
v_call: TRBV4-2
cdr3_nt: TGTGCCAGCAGCCAAGAGCGGGGGGGCTTGGATGAGCAGTTCTTC
cdr3_aa: CASSQERGGLDEQFF

clone_size: NA
j_call: TRBJ2-5
d_call: TRBD2
v_call: TRBV19
cdr3_nt: TGTGCCAGTAGTAGGGCTAGCGGGGACCCAAAAGAGACCCAGTACTTC
cdr3_aa: CASSRASGDPKETQYF

clone_size: NA
j_call: TRBJ1-2
d_call: NA
v_call: TRBV6-4
cdr3_nt: TGTGCCAGCAGTCCTCAAGGTGGCAGAGCGTACACCTTC
cdr3_aa: CASSPQGGRAYTF

clone_size: NA
j_call: TRBJ2-2
d_call: TRBD1
v_call: TRBV9
cdr3_nt: TGTGCCAGCAGCGCGGGGATGGGACAGGGTAACACCGGGGAGCTGTTTTTT
cdr3_aa: CASSAGMGQGNTGELFF

clone_size: NA
j_call: TRBJ1-2
d_call: NA
v_call: TRBV10-3
cdr3_nt: TGTGCCATCAGTGATAGTGGGGGCGCAGGGGCCGCTGGCTACACCTTC
cdr3_aa: CAISDSGGAGAAGYTF

clone_size: once
j_call: TRBJ2-1
d_call: NA
v_call: TRBV11-2
cdr3_nt: TGTGCCAGCAGCTTAGCATCTAGAAACAATGAGCAGTTCTTC
cdr3_aa: CASSLASRNNEQFF

clone_size: NA
j_call: TRBJ2-2
d_call: TRBD1
v_call: TRBV4-3
cdr3_nt: TGCGCCAGCAGCCAGGGGACAGGGTTGAACACCGGGGAGCTGTTTTTT
cdr3_aa: CASSQGTGLNTGELFF

clone_size: NA
j_call: TRBJ2-5
d_call: NA
v_call: TRBV5-4
cdr3_nt: TGTGCCAGCAGCGGGGGGTCATCGAGGAGCCAAGAGACCCAGTACTTC
cdr3_aa: CASSGGSSRSQETQYF

clone_size: NA
j_call: TRBJ2-1
d_call: TRBD2
v_call: TRBV5-1
cdr3_nt: TGCGCCAGCAGATTGCTGACTAGCGGGGCATACAATGAGCAGTTCTTC
cdr3_aa: CASRLLTSGAYNEQFF

clone_size: NA
j_call: TRBJ1-2
d_call: TRBD1
v_call: TRBV4-3
cdr3_nt: TGCGCCAGCAGCCAAGGGACAGGCTATGGCTACACCTTC
cdr3_aa: CASSQGTGYGYTF

clone_size: NA
j_call: TRBJ2-7
d_call: TRBD1
v_call: TRBV11-2
cdr3_nt: TGTGCCAGCAGCTTACCGGGACAGGGGGCTTACGAGCAGTACTTC
cdr3_aa: CASSLPGQGAYEQYF